The present TCR beta chain was sequenced within a study of T cells in Graves' hyperthyroidism and ophthalmopathy. Amplification of TCR beta CDR3 regions used RNA as the template. In the first-round RT-PCR of the TCR CDR3, the HTBI primer set was used. TCRdb re-called the multiplex PCR reads with MiXCR, one entry per CDR3 protein. The sample has about 840,000 distinct CDR3 sequences, approximately 40% seen once. The CDR3 consists of 13 residues. Looked up from germline, CDR1 is SEHNR and CDR2 is FQNEAQ (reference sequence). Newly diagnosed patients aged 18 to 65 had hyperthyroidism of under 2 months' duration. Uncontrolled infection, other autoimmune disease, pregnancy and lactation each barred patients from inclusion. Diagnosis relied on clinical symptoms, serum thyroxine and TRAb, thyroid ultrasound and orbital computed tomography. Fresh peripheral blood, 8 to 10 ml, was the source of the PBMCs. On this clonotype: One end of the junction varies from germline; a read error may be responsible.

Sequencing was done on a sample of blood. The source of this sequence is a man in his late teens or twenties with Graves' hyperthyroidism. The chain recombines TRBV7-9 with TRBJ2-7, with D possibly TRBD2 on 5 matching bases. The CDR3 reads CAGSSEGTYEQYF. The CDR3 DNA sequence: TGTGCCGGCAGCTCAGAGGGAACCTACGAGCAGTACTTC.